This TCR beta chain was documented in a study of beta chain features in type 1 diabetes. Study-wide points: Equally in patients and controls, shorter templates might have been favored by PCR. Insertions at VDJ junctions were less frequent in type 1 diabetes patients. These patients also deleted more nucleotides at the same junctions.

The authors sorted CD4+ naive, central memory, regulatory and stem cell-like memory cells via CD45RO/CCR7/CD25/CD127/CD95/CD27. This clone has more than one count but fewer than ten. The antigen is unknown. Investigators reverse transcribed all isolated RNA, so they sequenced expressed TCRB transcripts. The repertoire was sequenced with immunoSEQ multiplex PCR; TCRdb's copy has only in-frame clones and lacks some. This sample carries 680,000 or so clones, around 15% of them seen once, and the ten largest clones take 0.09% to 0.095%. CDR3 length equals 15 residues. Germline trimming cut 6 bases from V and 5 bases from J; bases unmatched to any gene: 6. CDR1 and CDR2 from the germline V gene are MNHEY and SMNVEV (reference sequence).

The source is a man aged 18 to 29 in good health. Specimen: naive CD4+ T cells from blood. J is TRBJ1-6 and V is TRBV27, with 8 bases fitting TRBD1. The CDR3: CASRGQGNDNSPLHF. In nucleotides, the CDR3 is TGTGCCAGCAGAGGACAGGGAAATGATAATTCACCCCTCCACTTT.